Below are 8 T cell receptor beta chains sequenced from a single sample in a study of response to subunit inactivated influenza vaccine. One entry per CDR3 protein results from TCRdb running MiXCR on the RT-PCR reads. This table has a few hundred thousand distinct CDR3 sequences, about 14% appearing once. The specimen was PBMCs from blood, collected less than 13 days after vaccination. Source of these receptors: a man aged 45 to 65 who received an inactivated influenza vaccine.

Many counts were recorded for this clonotype. The chain carries TRBV24-1 and TRBJ2-1; TRBD1 agrees at 8 bases. The V segment lost 2 bases and the J segment 0 bases; nucleotides outside the gene matches: 5. This CDR3 contains 17 residues. The germline V gene encodes CDR1 KGHDR and CDR2 SFDVKD. CDR3 amino acids: CATSDSGQGNSYNEQFF. The CDR3, as DNA: TGTGCCACCAGTGATTCTGGACAGGGCAACTCCTACAATGAGCAGTTCTTC.

V is TRBV7-2 and J is TRBJ1-2; D gene unclear. The CDR3 spans 14 residues. Trimming took 5 bases from V and 0 from J, leaving 10 bases between them. The germline V gene has CDR1 SGHTA and CDR2 FQGNSA. CDR3 residues: CASSPRSTNYGYTF. Written as DNA, the CDR3 is TGTGCCAGCAGCCCCAGAAGTACTAACTATGGCTACACCTTC.

This clonotype was found a few times. CDR3 region: CASTDRPNVLTF. In DNA form, the CDR3 reads TGTGCCAGCACAGATAGACCCAACGTCCTGACTTTC. This chain uses TRBV6-2 or TRBV6-3 with TRBJ2-6; D is ambiguous. Between the trimmed V and J ends, which lost 7 bases and 8 bases, there was a span of 9 bases. The CDR3 is 12 residues long. Germline CDR1 reads MNHEY; CDR2 reads SVGEGT.

This clonotype was recorded a few times. V usage is TRBV12-3 or TRBV12-4 and J usage is TRBJ1-1, with unresolved D. The CDR3 totals 14 residues. V lost 3 bases and J lost 1, with 9 bases in between. CDR3 sequence (DNA): TGTGCCAGCAGTTTCCTCGGTCGGAACACTGAAGCTTTCTTT. Translation: CASSFLGRNTEAFF.

This clonotype was counted between two and nine times. The V call is TRBV7-8, the J call TRBJ2-5; tentatively, D is TRBD1 (5 bases). The CDR3 covers 13 residues. Trimming stripped 6 bases from V and 1 base from J, with 9 bases between. Germline V lookup: CDR1 SGHVS, CDR2 FQNEAQ. CDR3 bases: TGTGCCAGCAGAAGACAGCCCCAAGAGACCCAGTACTTC. Its translation is CASRRQPQETQYF.

In this sample, this clonotype turned up many times. The rearrangement joins TRBV7-9 to TRBJ2-7; the D gene is possibly TRBD1 (5 bases). The germline V and J ends were trimmed by 5 bases and 7 bases, with 15 bases remaining between them. Per the germline V gene, CDR1 is SEHNR and CDR2 is FQNEAQ (reference sequence). There are 13 residues in the CDR3. The CDR3 region is CASSPDSSREQYF. The CDR3 DNA reads as TGTGCCAGCAGCCCCGACAGTAGCAGGGAGCAGTACTTC.

This clonotype turned up a few times. The V call is TRBV7-9, the J call TRBJ2-7; TRBD1 matches 7 bases. Germline CDR1 is SEHNR and CDR2 is FQNEAQ (reference sequence). The junction had 5 bases not matched to a gene; V was cut back by 2 bases and J by 1 base. The CDR3 loop spans 15 amino acids. The CDR3, as DNA: TGTGCCAGCAGCTTATTCCAGGGGGTTTCCTACGAGCAGTACTTC. Translated: CASSLFQGVSYEQYF.

V gene TRBV20-1 combines with J gene TRBJ2-7; weak D call: TRBD2 (6 bases). V lost 1 base to trimming and J lost 6 bases, with 16 bases between them. This CDR3 is 14 amino acids long. Germline assignment: CDR1 DFQATT and CDR2 SNEGSKA (reference sequence). CDR3: CSARGQGGSGEQYF. CDR3 DNA: TGCAGTGCTAGAGGGCAGGGCGGTAGCGGCGAGCAGTACTTC.